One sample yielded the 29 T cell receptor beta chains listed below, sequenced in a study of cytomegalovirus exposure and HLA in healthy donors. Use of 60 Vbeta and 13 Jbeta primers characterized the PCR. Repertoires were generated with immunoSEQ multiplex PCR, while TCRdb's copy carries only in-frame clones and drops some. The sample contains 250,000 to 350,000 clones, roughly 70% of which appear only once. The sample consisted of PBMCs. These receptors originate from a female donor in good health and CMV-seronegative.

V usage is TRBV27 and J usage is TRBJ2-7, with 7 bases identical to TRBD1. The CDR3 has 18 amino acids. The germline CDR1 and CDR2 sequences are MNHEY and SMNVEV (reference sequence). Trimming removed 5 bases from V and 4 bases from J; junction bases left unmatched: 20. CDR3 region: CASSQSSSLRGWVYEQYF. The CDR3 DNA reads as TGTGCCAGCAGTCAATCCTCTTCCCTCAGGGGGTGGGTATACGAGCAGTACTTC.

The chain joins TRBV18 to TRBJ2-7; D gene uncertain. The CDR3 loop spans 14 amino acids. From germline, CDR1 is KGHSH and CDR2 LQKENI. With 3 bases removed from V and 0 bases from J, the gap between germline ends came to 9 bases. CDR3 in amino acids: CASSPYSSSYEQYF. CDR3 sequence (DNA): TGTGCCAGCTCACCGTATAGTAGCTCCTACGAGCAGTACTTC.

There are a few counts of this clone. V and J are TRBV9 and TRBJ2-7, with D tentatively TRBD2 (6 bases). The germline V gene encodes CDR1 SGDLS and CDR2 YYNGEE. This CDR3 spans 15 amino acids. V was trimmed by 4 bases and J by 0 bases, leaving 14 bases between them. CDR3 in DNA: TGTGCCAGCAGCAGAATGGCCGGGAGCTCCTACGAGCAGTACTTC. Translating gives CASSRMAGSSYEQYF.

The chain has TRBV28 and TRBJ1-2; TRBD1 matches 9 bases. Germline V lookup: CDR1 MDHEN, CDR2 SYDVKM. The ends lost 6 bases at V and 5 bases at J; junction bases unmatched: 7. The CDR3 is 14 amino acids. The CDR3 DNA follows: TGTGCCAGCAGAACCCGGGACAGGGTATATGGCTACACCTTC. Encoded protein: CASRTRDRVYGYTF.

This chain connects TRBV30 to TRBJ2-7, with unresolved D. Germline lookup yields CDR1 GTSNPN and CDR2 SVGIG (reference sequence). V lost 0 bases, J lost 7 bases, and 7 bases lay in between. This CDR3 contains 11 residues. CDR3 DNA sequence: TGTGCCTGGAGTGTTGAAACAGAGCAGTACTTC. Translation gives CAWSVETEQYF.

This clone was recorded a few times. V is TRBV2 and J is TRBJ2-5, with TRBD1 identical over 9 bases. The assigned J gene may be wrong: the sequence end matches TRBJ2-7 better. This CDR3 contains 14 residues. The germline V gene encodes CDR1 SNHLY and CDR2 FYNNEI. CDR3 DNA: TGTGCCAGCAGTGAAGGGACAGGGGTGTACGAGCAGTACTTC. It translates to CASSEGTGVYEQYF.

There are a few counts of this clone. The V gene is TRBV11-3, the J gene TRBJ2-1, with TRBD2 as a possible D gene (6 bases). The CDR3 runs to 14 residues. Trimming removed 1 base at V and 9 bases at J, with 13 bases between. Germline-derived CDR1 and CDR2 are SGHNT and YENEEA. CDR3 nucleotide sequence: TGTGCCAGCAGCTTAGGCCAGGAGGGTGGTGAGCAGTTCTTC. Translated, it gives CASSLGQEGGEQFF.

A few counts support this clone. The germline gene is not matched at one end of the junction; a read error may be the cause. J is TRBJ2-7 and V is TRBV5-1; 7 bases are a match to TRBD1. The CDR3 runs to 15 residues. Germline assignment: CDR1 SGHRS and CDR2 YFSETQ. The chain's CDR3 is CASSLIPGSGGEWAF. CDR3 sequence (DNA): TGCGCCAGCAGCTTGATACCCGGTTCAGGGGGTGAGTGGGCCTTC.

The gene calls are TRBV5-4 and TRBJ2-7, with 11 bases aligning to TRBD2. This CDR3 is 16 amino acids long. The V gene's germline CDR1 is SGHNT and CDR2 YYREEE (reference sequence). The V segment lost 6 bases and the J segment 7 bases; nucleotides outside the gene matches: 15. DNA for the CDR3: TGTGCCAGCACCCATCCGGGGACTAGCGGCCGAGAGGAGCAGTACTTC. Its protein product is CASTHPGTSGREEQYF.

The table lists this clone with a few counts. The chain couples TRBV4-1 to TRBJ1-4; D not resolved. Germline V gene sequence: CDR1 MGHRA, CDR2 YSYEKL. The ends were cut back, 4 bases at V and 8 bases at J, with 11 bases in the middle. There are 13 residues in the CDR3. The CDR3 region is CASSPLGGEKLFF. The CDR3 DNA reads TGCGCCAGCAGCCCTTTAGGCGGGGAAAAACTGTTTTTT.

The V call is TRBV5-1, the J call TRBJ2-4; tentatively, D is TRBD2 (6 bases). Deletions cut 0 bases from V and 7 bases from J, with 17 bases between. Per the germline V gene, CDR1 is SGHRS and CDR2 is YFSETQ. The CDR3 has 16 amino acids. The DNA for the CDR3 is TGCGCCAGCAGCTTGGTTGTTGGAGGGGCAGGGAACATTCAGTACTTC. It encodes CASSLVVGGAGNIQYF.

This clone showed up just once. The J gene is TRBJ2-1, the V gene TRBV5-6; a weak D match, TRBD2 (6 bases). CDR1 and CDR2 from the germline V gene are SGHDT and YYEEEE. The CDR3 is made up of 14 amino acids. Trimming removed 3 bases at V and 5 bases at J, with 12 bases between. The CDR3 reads CASSSGLRNNEQFF. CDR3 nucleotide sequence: TGTGCCAGCAGCTCGGGACTCAGGAACAATGAGCAGTTCTTC.

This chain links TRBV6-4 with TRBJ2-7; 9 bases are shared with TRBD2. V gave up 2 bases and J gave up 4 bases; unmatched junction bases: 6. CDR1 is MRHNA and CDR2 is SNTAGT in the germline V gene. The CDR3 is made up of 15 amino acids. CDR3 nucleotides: TGTGCCAGCAGTGACGAGGCGGGAGGGCGGTACGAGCAGTACTTC. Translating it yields CASSDEAGGRYEQYF.

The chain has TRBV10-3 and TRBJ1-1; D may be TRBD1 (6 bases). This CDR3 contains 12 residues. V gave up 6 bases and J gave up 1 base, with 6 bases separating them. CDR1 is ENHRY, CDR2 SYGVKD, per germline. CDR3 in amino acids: CAIRGQNTEAFF. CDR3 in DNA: TGTGCCATCAGGGGACAGAACACTGAAGCTTTCTTT.

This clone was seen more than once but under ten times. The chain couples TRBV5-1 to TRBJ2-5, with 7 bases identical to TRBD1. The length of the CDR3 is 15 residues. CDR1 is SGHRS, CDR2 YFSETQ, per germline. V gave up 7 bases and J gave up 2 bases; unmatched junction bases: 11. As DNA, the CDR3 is TGCGCCAGCTGTGTCGCCGGGACAGCTCAAGAGACCCAGTACTTC. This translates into CASCVAGTAQETQYF.

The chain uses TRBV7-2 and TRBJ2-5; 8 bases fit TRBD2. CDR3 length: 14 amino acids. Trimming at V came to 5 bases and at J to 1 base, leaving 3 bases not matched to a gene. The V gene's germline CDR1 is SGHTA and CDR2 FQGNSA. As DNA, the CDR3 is TGTGCCAGCAGCGCCGGGAGGGCCCAAGAGACCCAGTACTTC. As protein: CASSAGRAQETQYF.

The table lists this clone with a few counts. In DNA form, the CDR3 reads TGTGCCAGCAGTTCAGAACTAGCGAGCTCCTACAATGAGCAGTTCTTC. Amino acids: CASSSELASSYNEQFF. V and J are TRBV27 and TRBJ2-1, with 7 bases identical to TRBD2. Germline-derived CDR1 and CDR2 are MNHEY and SMNVEV (reference sequence). This CDR3 is 16 amino acids long. V shed 4 bases and J 0 bases; nucleotides not matched to a gene: 6.

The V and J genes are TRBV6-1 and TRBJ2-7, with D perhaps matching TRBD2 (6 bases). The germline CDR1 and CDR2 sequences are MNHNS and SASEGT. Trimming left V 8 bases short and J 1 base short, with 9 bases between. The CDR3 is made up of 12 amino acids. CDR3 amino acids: CASRLESYEQYF. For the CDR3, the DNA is TGTGCCAGCCGACTAGAATCCTACGAGCAGTACTTC.

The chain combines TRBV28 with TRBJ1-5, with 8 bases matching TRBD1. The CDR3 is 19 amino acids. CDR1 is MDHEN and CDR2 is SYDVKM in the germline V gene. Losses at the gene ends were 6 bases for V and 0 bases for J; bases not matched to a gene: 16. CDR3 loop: CASRGRRTGYLDSNQPQHF. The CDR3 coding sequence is TGTGCCAGCAGGGGAAGGAGGACAGGGTATTTGGATAGCAATCAGCCCCAGCATTTT. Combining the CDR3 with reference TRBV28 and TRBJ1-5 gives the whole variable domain DVKVTQSSRYLVKRTGEKVFLECVQDMDHENMFWYRQDPGLGLRLIYFSYDVKMKEKGDIPEGYSVSREKKERFSLILESASTNQTSMYLCASRGRRTGYLDSNQPQHFGDGTRLSIL.

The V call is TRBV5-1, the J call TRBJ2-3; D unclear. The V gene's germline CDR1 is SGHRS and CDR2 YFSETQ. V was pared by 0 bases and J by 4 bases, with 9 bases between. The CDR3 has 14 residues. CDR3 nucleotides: TGCGCCAGCAGCTTGGTAGTAGCCTCAGATACGCAGTATTTT. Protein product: CASSLVVASDTQYF.

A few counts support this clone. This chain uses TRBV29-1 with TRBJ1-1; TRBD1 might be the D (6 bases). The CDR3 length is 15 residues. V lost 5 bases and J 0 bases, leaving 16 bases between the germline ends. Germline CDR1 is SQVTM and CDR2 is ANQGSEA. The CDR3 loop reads CSVQQGMRMNTEAFF. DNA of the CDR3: TGCAGCGTTCAGCAGGGGATGAGGATGAACACTGAAGCTTTCTTT. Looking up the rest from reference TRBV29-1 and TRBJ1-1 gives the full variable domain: SAVISQKPSRDICQRGTSLTIQCQVDSQVTMMFWYRQQPGQSLTLIATANQGSEATYESGFVIDKFPISRPNLTFSTLTVSNMSPEDSSIYLCSVQQGMRMNTEAFFGQGTRLTVV.

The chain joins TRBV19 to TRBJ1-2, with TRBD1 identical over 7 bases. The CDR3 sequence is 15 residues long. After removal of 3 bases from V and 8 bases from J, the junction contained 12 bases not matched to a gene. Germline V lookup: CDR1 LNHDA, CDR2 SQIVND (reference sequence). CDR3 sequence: CASSITRTGLGGYTF. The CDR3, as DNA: TGTGCCAGTAGTATTACGCGGACAGGATTGGGGGGCTACACCTTC.

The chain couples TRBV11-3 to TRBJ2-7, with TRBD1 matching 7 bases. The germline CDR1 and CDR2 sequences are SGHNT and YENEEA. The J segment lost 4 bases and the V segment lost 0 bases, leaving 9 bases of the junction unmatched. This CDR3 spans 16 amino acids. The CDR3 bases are TGTGCCAGCAGCTTAGAAAGGGGGCGAGGGGCGTACGAGCAGTACTTC. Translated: CASSLERGRGAYEQYF.

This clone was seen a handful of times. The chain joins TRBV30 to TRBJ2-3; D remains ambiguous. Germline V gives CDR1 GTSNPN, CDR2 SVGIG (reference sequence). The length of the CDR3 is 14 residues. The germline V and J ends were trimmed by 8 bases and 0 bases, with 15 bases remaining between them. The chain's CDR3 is CARSGLESTDTQYF. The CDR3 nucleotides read TGTGCCCGAAGTGGTTTAGAGAGCACAGATACGCAGTATTTT. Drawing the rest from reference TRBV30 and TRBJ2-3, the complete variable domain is SQTIHQWPATLVQPVGSPLSLECTVEGTSNPNLYWYRQAAGRGLQLLFYSVGIGQISSEVPQNLSASRPQDRQFILSSKKLLLSDSGFYLCARSGLESTDTQYFGPGTRLTVL.

DNA of the CDR3: TGTGCCAGCAGAGAGCTCGGGACAGGGTCCTACGAGCAGTACTTC. This codes for CASRELGTGSYEQYF. V gene TRBV6-6 combines with J gene TRBJ2-7; 9 bases match TRBD1. Germline V CDR1 and CDR2: MNHNY, SVGAGI (reference sequence). The CDR3 spans 15 residues. The trim removed 6 bases at V and 1 base at J, leaving 7 bases unmatched.

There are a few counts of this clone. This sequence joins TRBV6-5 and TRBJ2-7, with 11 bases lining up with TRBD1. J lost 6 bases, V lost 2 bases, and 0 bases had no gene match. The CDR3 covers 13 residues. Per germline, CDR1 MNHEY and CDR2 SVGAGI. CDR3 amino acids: CASSYGTGGEQYF. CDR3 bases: TGTGCCAGCAGTTACGGGACAGGGGGCGAGCAGTACTTC.

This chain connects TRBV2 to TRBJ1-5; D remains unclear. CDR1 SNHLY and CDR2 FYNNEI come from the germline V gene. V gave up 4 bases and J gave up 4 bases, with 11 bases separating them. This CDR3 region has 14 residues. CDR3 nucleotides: TGTGCCAGCAGTGTGGAAACACTAAATCAGCCCCAGCATTTT. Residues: CASSVETLNQPQHF.

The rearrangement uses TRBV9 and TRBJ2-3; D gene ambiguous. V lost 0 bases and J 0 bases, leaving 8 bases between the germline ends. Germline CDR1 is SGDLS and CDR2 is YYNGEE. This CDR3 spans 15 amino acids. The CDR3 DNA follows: TGTGCCAGCAGCGTAGGCGGATCTAGCACAGATACGCAGTATTTT. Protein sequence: CASSVGGSSTDTQYF.

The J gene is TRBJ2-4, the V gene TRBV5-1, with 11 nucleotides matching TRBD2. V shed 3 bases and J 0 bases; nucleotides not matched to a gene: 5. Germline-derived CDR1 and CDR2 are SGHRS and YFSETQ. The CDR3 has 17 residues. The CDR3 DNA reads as TGCGCCAGCAGCTCTCTAGCGGGAGGACTAGCCAAAAACATTCAGTACTTC. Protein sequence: CASSSLAGGLAKNIQYF. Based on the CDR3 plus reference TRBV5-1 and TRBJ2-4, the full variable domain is KAGVTQTPRYLIKTRGQQVTLSCSPISGHRSVSWYQQTPGQGLQFLFEYFSETQRNKGNFPGRFSGRQFSNSRSEMNVSTLELGDSALYLCASSSLAGGLAKNIQYFGAGTRLSVL.